The 24 T cell receptor beta chains reported below all come from one sample, sequenced in a study of neoadjuvant nivolumab and ipilimumab in lung cancer. Generated by immunoSEQ multiplex PCR, the TCRdb table keeps only in-frame clones and is missing some. The table has some 6,900 clones, roughly 90% seen once. This specimen was tumor tissue, taken after neoadjuvant nivolumab, alone or with ipilimumab, at or shortly before surgery. These receptors originate from an adult with non-small cell lung cancer. Some clones in this sample may be carry-over from other donors' samples.

The rearrangement joins TRBV19 to TRBJ1-1; D unclear. Germline V gene sequence: CDR1 LNHDA, CDR2 SQIVND (reference sequence). The V and J ends lost 6 bases and 0 bases respectively, with 17 bases between them. The CDR3 is 16 residues long. CDR3 DNA sequence: TGTGCCAGTAGCTCGGGCGGTAGTTATTTGAACACTGAAGCTTTCTTT. Protein: CASSSGGSYLNTEAFF. Drawing the rest from reference TRBV19 and TRBJ1-1, the complete variable domain is DGGITQSPKYLFRKEGQNVTLSCEQNLNHDAMYWYRQDPGQGLRLIYYSQIVNDFQKGDIAEGYSVSREKKESFPLTVTSAQKNPTAFYLCASSSGGSYLNTEAFFGQGTRLTVV.

The gene calls are TRBV27 and TRBJ2-7; maybe TRBD1 (5 bases). CDR3 length: 14 residues. Germline lookup yields CDR1 MNHEY and CDR2 SMNVEV (reference sequence). V lost 6 bases, J lost 3 bases, and 15 bases lay in between. As DNA, the CDR3 is TGTGCCAGCAGGCCAACGGTGCAGGGCTACGAGCAGTACTTC. The encoded protein is CASRPTVQGYEQYF.

The chain links TRBV6-5 to TRBJ2-7; TRBD2 matches at 10 bases. Per germline, CDR1 MNHEY and CDR2 SVGAGI. V shed 5 bases and J 4 bases; nucleotides not matched to a gene: 5. This CDR3 is built from 14 residues. Here the CDR3 reads CASSTLAGTYEQYF. CDR3 nucleotide sequence: TGTGCCAGCAGTACACTAGCGGGGACGTACGAGCAGTACTTC.

V is TRBV9 and J is TRBJ2-5, with 10 bases matching TRBD1. The CDR3 loop spans 14 amino acids. Unmatched junction bases numbered 3, after V lost 2 bases and J lost 5 bases. The germline V gene encodes CDR1 SGDLS and CDR2 YYNGEE. The CDR3 loop is CASSVGTGAETQYF. CDR3 coding DNA: TGTGCCAGCAGCGTCGGGACAGGGGCCGAGACCCAGTACTTC. Full variable domain (rest looked up from reference TRBV9 and TRBJ2-5): DSGVTQTPKHLITATGQRVTLRCSPRSGDLSVYWYQQSLDQGLQFLIQYYNGEERAKGNILERFSAQQFPDLHSELNLSSLELGDSALYFCASSVGTGAETQYFGPGTRLLVL.

The chain joins TRBV2 to TRBJ1-4; 7 bases are a match to TRBD1. The CDR3 is 15 residues long. Trimming cost V 6 bases and J 3 bases; bases outside gene matches: 7. Germline assignment: CDR1 SNHLY and CDR2 FYNNEI. The CDR3 nucleotides are TGTGCCAGCAGCCGACAGGGTGTGTCTAATGAAAAACTGTTTTTT. The encoded protein is CASSRQGVSNEKLFF.

This clone was counted only a few times. V usage is TRBV18 and J usage is TRBJ2-2; D not resolved. Trimming took 2 bases from V and 5 from J, leaving 3 bases between them. In germline, CDR1 is KGHSH, CDR2 LQKENI. The CDR3 has 12 residues. CDR3 sequence (DNA): TGTGCCAGCTCACCATCGACCGGGGAGCTGTTTTTT. As protein: CASSPSTGELFF.

The V call is TRBV5-5, the J call TRBJ1-1; unclear D gene. Germline values: CDR1 SGHKS, CDR2 YYEKEE (reference sequence). Trimming shortened V by 4 bases and J by 0 bases, and 10 bases separated the two germline ends. CDR3 length equals 14 residues. CDR3 loop: CASSLPPLNTEAFF. DNA of the CDR3: TGTGCCAGCAGCCTTCCACCTCTGAACACTGAAGCTTTCTTT.

The CDR3 sequence is CASSWSGLMNTEAFF. CDR3 in DNA: TGCGCCAGCAGCTGGTCAGGCCTCATGAACACTGAAGCTTTCTTT. This chain links TRBV5-1 with TRBJ1-1; D uncertain. V was shortened by 3 bases and J by 0 bases, with 12 bases between the two germline ends. Germline CDR1 and CDR2: SGHRS and YFSETQ. The CDR3 contains 15 residues. Combining the CDR3 with reference TRBV5-1 and TRBJ1-1 gives the whole variable domain KAGVTQTPRYLIKTRGQQVTLSCSPISGHRSVSWYQQTPGQGLQFLFEYFSETQRNKGNFPGRFSGRQFSNSRSEMNVSTLELGDSALYLCASSWSGLMNTEAFFGQGTRLTVV.

There are a few counts of this clone. The V call is TRBV6-6, the J call TRBJ1-2, with TRBD1 as a possible D gene (5 bases). The CDR3 totals 14 residues. Germline-derived CDR1 and CDR2 are MNHNY and SVGAGI (reference sequence). Trimming removed 6 bases from V and 7 bases from J, with 18 bases in between. This CDR3 is CASSRDSGNGGYTF. CDR3 DNA sequence: TGTGCCAGCAGCCGGGACTCAGGGAATGGTGGCTACACCTTC.

This clone was detected only a few times. The rearrangement links TRBV10-1 to TRBJ2-6; the D gene is possibly TRBD1 (6 bases). The germline CDR1 and CDR2 sequences are WNHNN and SYGVQD (reference sequence). With 2 bases removed from V and 0 bases from J, the gap between germline ends came to 11 bases. The CDR3 has 17 residues. The CDR3 DNA follows: TGCGCCAGCAGTGAGAATAAAGGGGGCTCTGGGGCCAACGTCCTGACTTTC. Its protein product is CASSENKGGSGANVLTF.

DNA of the CDR3: TGTGCCAGCAGCCTCGACCCGTCCCTCAATGAGCAGTTCTTC. Its protein product is CASSLDPSLNEQFF. The V gene is TRBV11-3, the J gene TRBJ2-1; D is uncertain. The V and J ends lost 5 bases and 6 bases respectively, with 14 bases between them. The CDR3 has 14 amino acids. Germline CDR1 is SGHNT and CDR2 is YENEEA.

This clone was counted a single time. The chain carries TRBV10-3 and TRBJ1-3; the D is unclear. There are 13 residues in the CDR3. V shed 5 bases and J shed 0 bases, with 5 bases lying between them. Looked up from germline, CDR1 is ENHRY and CDR2 is SYGVKD. CDR3 in DNA: TGTGCCATCAGTTACCCCTCTGGAAACACCATATATTTT. Its protein product is CAISYPSGNTIYF.

The chain links TRBV5-1 to TRBJ2-5; 7 nucleotides match TRBD2. The V and J ends lost 0 bases and 2 bases, in that order; junction bases with no gene match: 7. CDR1 and CDR2 from the germline V gene are SGHRS and YFSETQ. This CDR3 has 16 residues. The CDR3 DNA is TGCGCCAGCAGCTTGGCCGGGTCGGGAGGACAAGAGACCCAGTACTTC. This codes for CASSLAGSGGQETQYF. Filled out from reference TRBV5-1 and TRBJ2-5, the complete variable domain reads KAGVTQTPRYLIKTRGQQVTLSCSPISGHRSVSWYQQTPGQGLQFLFEYFSETQRNKGNFPGRFSGRQFSNSRSEMNVSTLELGDSALYLCASSLAGSGGQETQYFGPGTRLLVL.

The chain joins TRBV5-5 to TRBJ2-5; TRBD1 matches 8 bases. Per the germline V gene, CDR1 is SGHKS and CDR2 is YYEKEE (reference sequence). V gave up 5 bases and J gave up 4 bases; unmatched junction bases: 4. CDR3 length equals 13 residues. This CDR3 is CASRPGQVETQYF. As DNA, the CDR3 is TGTGCCAGCAGGCCGGGACAGGTAGAGACCCAGTACTTC.

The chain carries TRBV29-1 and TRBJ2-5; D might be TRBD1 (5 bases). This CDR3 has 14 residues. Trimming cost V 3 bases and J 4 bases, with 15 bases left between them. Germline V lookup: CDR1 SQVTM, CDR2 ANQGSEA. The DNA of the CDR3 is TGCAGCGTTGACGGCCAAGGGGTAATAGAGACCCAGTACTTC. This sequence encodes CSVDGQGVIETQYF.

The V and J genes are TRBV5-5 and TRBJ1-5; D is perhaps TRBD1 (5 bases). Germline CDR1 SGHKS, CDR2 YYEKEE (reference sequence). V lost 0 bases and J 5 bases, leaving 9 bases between the germline ends. The CDR3 has 14 amino acids. The CDR3 sequence is CASSLGVGDQPQHF. As DNA, the CDR3 is TGTGCCAGCAGCTTGGGGGTAGGGGATCAGCCCCAGCATTTT.

The chain uses TRBV30 and TRBJ1-5, with a tentative D call TRBD1 (5 bases). Between the trimmed V and J ends, which lost 4 bases and 1 base, there was a span of 11 bases. The CDR3 has 14 residues. Per the germline V gene, CDR1 is GTSNPN and CDR2 is SVGIG (reference sequence). CDR3 in amino acids: CAWTPDRSNQPQHF. CDR3 sequence (DNA): TGTGCCTGGACTCCCGACAGAAGCAATCAGCCCCAGCATTTT.

The chain carries TRBV19 and TRBJ1-3; D remains ambiguous. Germline V gene sequence: CDR1 LNHDA, CDR2 SQIVND (reference sequence). The CDR3 has 15 residues. V shed 2 bases and J shed 0 bases, with 8 bases lying between them. For the CDR3, the DNA is TGTGCCAGTAGTATAAGGCCACTCTCTGGAAACACCATATATTTT. Amino acid sequence: CASSIRPLSGNTIYF.

V is TRBV7-9 and J is TRBJ1-2, with 7 nucleotides matching TRBD1. Trimming removed 5 bases from V and 8 bases from J; junction bases left unmatched: 5. Germline-derived CDR1 and CDR2 are SEHNR and FQNEAQ (reference sequence). This CDR3 has 12 amino acids. DNA for the CDR3: TGTGCCAGCAGCCTACAGGGGCGCGGCTACACCTTC. Encoded protein: CASSLQGRGYTF. The full variable domain, with the rest looked up from reference TRBV7-9 and TRBJ1-2, is DTGVSQNPRHKITKRGQNVTFRCDPISEHNRLYWYRQTLGQGPEFLTYFQNEAQLEKSRLLSDRFSAERPKGSFSTLEIQRTEQGDSAMYLCASSLQGRGYTFGSGTRLTVV.

The chain couples TRBV5-1 to TRBJ1-2; 7 bases are shared with TRBD1. J gave up 4 bases and V 5 bases, and 8 bases lay outside the gene matches. This CDR3 is built from 14 residues. Germline loops: CDR1 SGHRS, CDR2 YFSETQ. DNA for the CDR3: TGCGCCAGCAGTACAGGGGTACTGGCCTATGGCTACACCTTC. Protein product: CASSTGVLAYGYTF.

The rearrangement joins TRBV6-1 to TRBJ1-2; no reliable D call. Germline V gene sequence: CDR1 MNHNS, CDR2 SASEGT. Trimming stripped 2 bases from V and 8 bases from J, with 9 bases between. This CDR3 comprises 12 residues. The CDR3 DNA is TGTGCCAGCAGTGAATCCATAACGGGCTACACCTTC. It encodes CASSESITGYTF.

This clone was counted a few times. The genes are TRBV7-2 and TRBJ2-3; 10 nucleotides match TRBD1. Germline assignment: CDR1 SGHTA and CDR2 FQGNSA. The V gene end was trimmed by 3 bases and the J gene end by 5 bases; junction bases not matched to a gene: 5. This CDR3 is 15 amino acids long. The CDR3 here is CASSFDRGLRDTQYF. CDR3 coding DNA: TGTGCCAGCAGCTTCGACAGGGGGCTGAGAGATACGCAGTATTTT. Complete variable domain (other parts from reference TRBV7-2 and TRBJ2-3): GAGVSQSPSNKVTEKGKDVELRCDPISGHTALYWYRQSLGQGLEFLIYFQGNSAPDKSGLPSDRFSAERTGGSVSTLTIQRTQQEDSAVYLCASSFDRGLRDTQYFGPGTRLTVL.

This rearrangement joins TRBV6-1 to TRBJ2-7; 7 nucleotides line up with TRBD1. This CDR3 is 13 amino acids long. V was clipped by 10 bases and J by 6 bases; unmatched bases: 12. From germline, CDR1 is MNHNS and CDR2 SASEGT. The CDR3 sequence: CAIDRELFAEQYF. In DNA form, the CDR3 reads TGTGCCATAGACAGGGAACTATTTGCCGAGCAGTACTTC.

This clone was counted a few times. The V gene is TRBV10-3, the J gene TRBJ2-7, with 7 nucleotides matching TRBD1. Losses at the gene ends were 10 bases for V and 5 bases for J; bases not matched to a gene: 5. The CDR3 has 11 amino acids. Germline CDR1 and CDR2: ENHRY and SYGVKD. The CDR3 coding sequence is TGTGCCACCCTGACAGGGAACGAGCAGTACTTC. As protein: CATLTGNEQYF.